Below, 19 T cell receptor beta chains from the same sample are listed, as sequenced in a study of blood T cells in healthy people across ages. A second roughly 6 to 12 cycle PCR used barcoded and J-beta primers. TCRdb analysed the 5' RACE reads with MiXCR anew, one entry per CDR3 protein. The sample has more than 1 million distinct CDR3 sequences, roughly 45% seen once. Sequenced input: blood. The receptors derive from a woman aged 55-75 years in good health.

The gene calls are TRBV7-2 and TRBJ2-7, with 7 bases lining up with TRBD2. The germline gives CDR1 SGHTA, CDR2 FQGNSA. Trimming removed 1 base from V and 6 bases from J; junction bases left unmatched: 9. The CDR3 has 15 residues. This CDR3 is CASSLGGGRALEQYF. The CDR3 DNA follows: TGTGCCAGCAGCTTAGGTGGGGGGAGGGCCCTCGAGCAGTACTTC.

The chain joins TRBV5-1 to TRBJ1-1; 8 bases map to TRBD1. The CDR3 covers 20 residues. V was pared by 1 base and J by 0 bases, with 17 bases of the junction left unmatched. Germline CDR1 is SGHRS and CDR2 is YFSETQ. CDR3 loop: CASSLRAGGQGAHMNTEAFF. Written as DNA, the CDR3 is TGCGCCAGCAGCTTGAGGGCCGGGGGGCAGGGGGCTCACATGAACACTGAAGCTTTCTTT. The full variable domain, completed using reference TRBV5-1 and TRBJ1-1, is KAGVTQTPRYLIKTRGQQVTLSCSPISGHRSVSWYQQTPGQGLQFLFEYFSETQRNKGNFPGRFSGRQFSNSRSEMNVSTLELGDSALYLCASSLRAGGQGAHMNTEAFFGQGTRLTVV.

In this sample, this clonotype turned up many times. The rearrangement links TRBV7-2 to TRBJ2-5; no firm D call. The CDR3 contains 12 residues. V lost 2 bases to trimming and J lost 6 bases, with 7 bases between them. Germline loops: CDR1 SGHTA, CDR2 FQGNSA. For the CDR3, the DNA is TGTGCCAGCAGCTTATCCGGAAAGACCCAGTACTTC. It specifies CASSLSGKTQYF.

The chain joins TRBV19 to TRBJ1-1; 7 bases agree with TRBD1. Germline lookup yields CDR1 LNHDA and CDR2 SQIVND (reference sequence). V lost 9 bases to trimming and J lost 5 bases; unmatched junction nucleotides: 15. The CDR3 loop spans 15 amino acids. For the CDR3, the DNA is TGTGCCAGCCGGGACAGACCAACGGCAGGAACTGAAGCTTTCTTT. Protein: CASRDRPTAGTEAFF.

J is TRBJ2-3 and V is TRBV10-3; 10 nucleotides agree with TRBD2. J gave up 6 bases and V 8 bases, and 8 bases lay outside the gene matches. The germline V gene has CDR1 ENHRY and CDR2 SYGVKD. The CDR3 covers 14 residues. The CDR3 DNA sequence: TGTGCCATCTCGAGCGGGAGGGCCTCCGATACGCAGTATTTT. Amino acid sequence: CAISSGRASDTQYF.

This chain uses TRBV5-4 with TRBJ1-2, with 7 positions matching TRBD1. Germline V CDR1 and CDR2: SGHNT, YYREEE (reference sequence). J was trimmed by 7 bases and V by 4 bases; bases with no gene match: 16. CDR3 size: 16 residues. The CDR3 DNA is TGTGCCAGCAGCACTCCGATGACAGGGACAACGGGTGGCTACACCTTC. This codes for CASSTPMTGTTGGYTF.

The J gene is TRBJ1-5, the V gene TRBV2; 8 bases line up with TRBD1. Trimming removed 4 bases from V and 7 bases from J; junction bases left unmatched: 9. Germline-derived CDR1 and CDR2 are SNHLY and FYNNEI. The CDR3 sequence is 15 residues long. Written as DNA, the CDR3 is TGTGCCAGCAGTGTAACAGGGGGATCGGGACAGCCCCAGCATTTT. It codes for CASSVTGGSGQPQHF.

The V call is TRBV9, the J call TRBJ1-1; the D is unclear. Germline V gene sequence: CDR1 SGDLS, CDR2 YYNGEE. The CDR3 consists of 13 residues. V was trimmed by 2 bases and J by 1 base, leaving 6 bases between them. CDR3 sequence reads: CASSVSANTEAFF. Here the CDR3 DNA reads TGTGCCAGCAGCGTCAGCGCGAACACTGAAGCTTTCTTT. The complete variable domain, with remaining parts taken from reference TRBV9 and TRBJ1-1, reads DSGVTQTPKHLITATGQRVTLRCSPRSGDLSVYWYQQSLDQGLQFLIQYYNGEERAKGNILERFSAQQFPDLHSELNLSSLELGDSALYFCASSVSANTEAFFGQGTRLTVV.

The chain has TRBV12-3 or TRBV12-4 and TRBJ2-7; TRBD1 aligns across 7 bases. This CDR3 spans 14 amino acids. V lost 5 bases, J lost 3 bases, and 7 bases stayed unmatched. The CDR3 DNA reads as TGTGCCAGCAGTCGAGCTGGGACAGACTACGAGCAGTACTTC. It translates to CASSRAGTDYEQYF.

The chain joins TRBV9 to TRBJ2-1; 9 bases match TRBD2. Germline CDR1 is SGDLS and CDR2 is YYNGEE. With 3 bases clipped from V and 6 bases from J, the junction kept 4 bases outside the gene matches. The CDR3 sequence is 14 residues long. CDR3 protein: CASSAPGLANEQFF. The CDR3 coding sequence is TGTGCCAGCAGCGCCCCGGGACTAGCCAATGAGCAGTTCTTC. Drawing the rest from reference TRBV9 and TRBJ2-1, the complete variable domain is DSGVTQTPKHLITATGQRVTLRCSPRSGDLSVYWYQQSLDQGLQFLIQYYNGEERAKGNILERFSAQQFPDLHSELNLSSLELGDSALYFCASSAPGLANEQFFGPGTRLTVL.

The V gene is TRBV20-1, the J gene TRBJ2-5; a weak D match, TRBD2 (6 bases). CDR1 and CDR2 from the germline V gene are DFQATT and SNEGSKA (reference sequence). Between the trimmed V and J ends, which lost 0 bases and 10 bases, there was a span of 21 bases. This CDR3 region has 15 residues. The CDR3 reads CSARDAGLAQRDQYF. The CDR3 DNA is TGCAGTGCTAGAGACGCGGGGCTCGCTCAGAGGGACCAGTACTTC.

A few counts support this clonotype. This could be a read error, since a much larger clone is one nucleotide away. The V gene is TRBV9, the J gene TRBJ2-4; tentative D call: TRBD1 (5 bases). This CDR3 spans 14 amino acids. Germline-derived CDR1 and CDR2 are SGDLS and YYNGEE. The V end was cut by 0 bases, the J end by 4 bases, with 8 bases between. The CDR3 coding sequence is TGTGCCAGCAGCGTAGGGGGCAGTAAAAACATTCAGTACTTC. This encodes CASSVGGSKNIQYF.

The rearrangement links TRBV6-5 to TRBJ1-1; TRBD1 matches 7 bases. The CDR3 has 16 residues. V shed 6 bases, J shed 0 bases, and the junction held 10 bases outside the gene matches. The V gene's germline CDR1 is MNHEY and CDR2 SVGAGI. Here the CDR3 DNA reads TGTGCCAGCAGCCGCCGACAGGGACTAATGAACACTGAAGCTTTCTTT. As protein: CASSRRQGLMNTEAFF.

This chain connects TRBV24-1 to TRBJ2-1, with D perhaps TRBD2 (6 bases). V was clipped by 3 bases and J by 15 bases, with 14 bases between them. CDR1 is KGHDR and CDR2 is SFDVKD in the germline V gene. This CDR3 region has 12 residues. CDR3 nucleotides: TGTGCCACCAGTGATCCTGGCGGGAAGATGTTCTTC. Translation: CATSDPGGKMFF.

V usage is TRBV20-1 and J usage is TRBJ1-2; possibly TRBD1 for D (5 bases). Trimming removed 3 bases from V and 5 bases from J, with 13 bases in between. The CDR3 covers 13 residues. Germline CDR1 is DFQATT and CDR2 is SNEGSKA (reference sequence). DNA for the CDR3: TGCAGTGCTAGTTTCGGGGGGAAATATGGCTACACCTTC. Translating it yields CSASFGGKYGYTF.

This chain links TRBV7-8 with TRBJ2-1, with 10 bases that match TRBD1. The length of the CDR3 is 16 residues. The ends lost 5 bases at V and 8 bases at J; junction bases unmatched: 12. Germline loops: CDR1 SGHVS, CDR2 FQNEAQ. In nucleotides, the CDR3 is TGTGCCAGCAGCCCCTCCGGGGGACAGGGGTCCGATGAGCAGTTCTTC. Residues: CASSPSGGQGSDEQFF.

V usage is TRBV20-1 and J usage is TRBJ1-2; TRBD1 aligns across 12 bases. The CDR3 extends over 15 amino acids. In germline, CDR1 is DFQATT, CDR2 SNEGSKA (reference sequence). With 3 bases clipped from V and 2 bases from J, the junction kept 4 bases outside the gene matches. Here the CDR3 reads CSASGDRGLNYGYTF. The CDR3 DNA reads TGCAGTGCTAGCGGGGACAGGGGGCTGAACTATGGCTACACCTTC.

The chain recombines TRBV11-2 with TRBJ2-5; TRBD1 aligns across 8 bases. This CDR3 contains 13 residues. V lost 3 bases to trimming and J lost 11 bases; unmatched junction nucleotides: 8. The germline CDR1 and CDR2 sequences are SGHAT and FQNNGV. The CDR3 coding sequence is TGTGCCAGCAGCTTTTTACAGGGGGGTGAGCAGTACTTC. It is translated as CASSFLQGGEQYF.

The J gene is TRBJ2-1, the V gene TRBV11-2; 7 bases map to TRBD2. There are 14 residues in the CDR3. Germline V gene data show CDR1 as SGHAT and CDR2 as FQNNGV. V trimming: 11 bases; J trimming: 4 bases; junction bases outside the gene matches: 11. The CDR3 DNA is TGTGCCGCGGGCCGTAGCGGGCCTTACAATGAGCAGTTCTTC. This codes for CAAGRSGPYNEQFF.